A selection of T cell receptor beta chains follows, all from one sample in a study of beta chain features in type 1 diabetes. The repertoire was sequenced with immunoSEQ multiplex PCR; TCRdb's copy has only in-frame clones and lacks some. Of approximately 60,000 clones in the sample, approximately 52% were seen once. The specimen was Tregs from blood. These receptors all come from a woman between 40 and 55 years old with type 1 diabetes. Both conserved end residues are part of each CDR3. Each record gives: clone size, J gene, V gene, D gene, CDR3 protein, CDR3 DNA. The D gene is left open where the match is weak. A row's size may be missing; if present it is once, few, many or a size class.

>few|TRBJ2-5|TRBV5-3|NA
CASTRGVETQYF
TGTGCCAGCACCCGGGGAGTGGAGACCCAGTACTTC
>NA|TRBJ1-1|TRBV6-1|TRBD1
CASRGQPNTEAFF
TGTGCCAGCAGGGGACAGCCGAACACTGAAGCTTTCTTT
>NA|TRBJ2-3|TRBV4-1|NA
CASSQRWQASALDTQYF
TGCGCCAGCAGCCAAAGGTGGCAGGCATCCGCCTTGGATACGCAGTATTTT
>once|TRBJ2-3|TRBV5-1|TRBD2
CASSRTSGGSPDTQYF
TGCGCCAGCAGCCGGACTAGCGGGGGGTCCCCAGATACGCAGTATTTT
>NA|TRBJ2-2|TRBV6-6|TRBD1
CASSYSGGTGAGELFF
TGTGCCAGCAGTTACTCTGGTGGGACAGGGGCCGGGGAGCTGTTTTTT
>NA|TRBJ2-2|TRBV6-7|NA
CASSRDNRDPGELFF
TGTGCCAGCAGTCGAGACAACAGGGACCCCGGGGAGCTGTTTTTT
>NA|TRBJ2-1|TRBV5-1|NA
CASSGVATGDNEQFF
TGCGCCAGCAGCGGGGTAGCGACAGGCGACAATGAGCAGTTCTTC
>NA|TRBJ2-2|TRBV7-9|TRBD1
CASSPTTGMGELFF
TGTGCCAGCAGCCCGACGACAGGGATGGGGGAGCTGTTTTTT
>NA|TRBJ1-1|TRBV2|NA
CASSLDSGDTEAFF
TGTGCCAGCAGTCTGGACAGCGGTGACACTGAAGCTTTCTTT
>NA|TRBJ2-2|TRBV28|TRBD1
CASSSPGQGGGELFF
TGTGCCAGCAGTTCCCCCGGACAGGGGGGCGGGGAGCTGTTTTTT
>NA|TRBJ2-7|TRBV6-1|NA
CASRGGGSSYEQYF
TGTGCCAGCAGGGGGGGAGGCAGTTCCTACGAGCAGTACTTC
>NA|TRBJ1-5|TRBV18|NA
CASSPVRDQPQHF
TGTGCCAGCTCACCAGTCAGGGATCAGCCCCAGCATTTT
>once|TRBJ2-7|TRBV5-1|NA
CASSLGADYFYEQYF
TGCGCCAGCAGCTTGGGAGCGGATTACTTCTACGAGCAGTACTTC
>NA|TRBJ2-4|TRBV5-1|NA
CASSPEQTKNIQYF
TGCGCCAGCAGCCCGGAACAGACCAAAAACATTCAGTACTTC
>NA|TRBJ1-2|TRBV5-1|NA
CASSLDGGGYTF
TGCGCCAGCAGCTTGGACGGCGGAGGCTACACCTTC
>few|TRBJ2-1|TRBV13|TRBD2
CASSPLAGTYNEQFF
TGTGCCAGCAGTCCTCTAGCGGGGACCTACAATGAGCAGTTCTTC
>NA|TRBJ2-5|TRBV2|NA
CASSEDGGGETQYF
TGTGCCAGCAGTGAAGATGGGGGAGGAGAGACCCAGTACTTC
>few|TRBJ1-2|TRBV18|TRBD1
CASSPQTGGANYGYTF
TGTGCCAGCTCACCCCAGACAGGGGGCGCTAACTATGGCTACACCTTC
>NA|TRBJ2-4|TRBV6-1|NA
CASRGQKNIQYF
TGTGCCAGCCGGGGACAAAAAAACATTCAGTACTTC
>NA|TRBJ1-5|TRBV7-2|NA
CASSLVVQGPGLNQPQHF
TGTGCCAGCAGCTTAGTAGTACAGGGACCCGGCCTAAATCAGCCCCAGCATTTT
>NA|TRBJ1-1|TRBV11-3|NA
CASSLREGTEAFF
TGTGCCAGCAGCTTGCGGGAAGGGACTGAAGCTTTCTTT
>NA|TRBJ2-7|TRBV18|TRBD1
CASSPDRAEQYF
TGTGCCAGCTCTCCCGACAGGGCCGAGCAGTACTTC
>NA|TRBJ2-7|TRBV6-1|NA
CASSEAGRETSEQYF
TGTGCCAGCAGTGAAGCAGGCAGGGAAACGTCCGAGCAGTACTTC
>few|TRBJ2-4|TRBV5-6|TRBD2
CASSLIAGGGNIQYF
TGTGCCAGCAGCTTAATAGCGGGAGGCGGAAACATTCAGTACTTC
>NA|TRBJ2-7|TRBV2|NA
CASSERAGSREQYF
TGTGCCAGCAGTGAAAGAGCAGGCAGCCGCGAGCAGTACTTC
>few|TRBJ1-1|TRBV29-1|TRBD1
CSVSAGTGGGTEAFF
TGCAGCGTCAGTGCCGGGACAGGCGGGGGTACTGAAGCTTTCTTT
>NA|TRBJ2-1|TRBV7-9|TRBD1
CASSSLPGQGANEQFF
TGTGCCAGCAGCTCCTTACCGGGACAGGGTGCAAATGAGCAGTTCTTC
>few|TRBJ1-1|TRBV18|TRBD1
CASSRGTGTNTEAFF
TGTGCCAGCTCCCGGGGGACAGGGACGAACACTGAAGCTTTCTTT
>few|TRBJ1-3|TRBV6-1|NA
CASRDRSGRIYF
TGTGCCAGCAGAGACAGATCCGGACGCATATATTTT
>few|TRBJ1-2|TRBV5-4|NA
CASSLSGGDYGYTF
TGTGCCAGCAGCTTGTCGGGGGGCGATTATGGCTACACCTTC
>few|TRBJ1-2|TRBV29-1|TRBD1
CSVERLGQGEGYTF
TGCAGCGTTGAAAGGCTAGGACAGGGGGAAGGCTACACCTTC
>NA|TRBJ1-6|TRBV11-2|NA
CASSLGSRGYNSPLHF
TGTGCCAGCAGCTTAGGATCTCGGGGTTATAATTCACCCCTCCACTTT
>NA|TRBJ1-5|TRBV7-9|TRBD1
CASSLGTGESQPQHF
TGTGCCAGCAGCTTAGGGACAGGTGAAAGTCAGCCCCAGCATTTT
>once|TRBJ1-3|TRBV30|TRBD1
CAWSAGTVSSGNTIYF
TGTGCCTGGAGTGCCGGGACAGTCTCTTCTGGAAACACCATATATTTT
>few|TRBJ1-1|TRBV7-2|TRBD1
CASSLDRGFNTEAFF
TGTGCCAGCAGCTTGGACAGGGGGTTTAACACTGAAGCTTTCTTT
>few|TRBJ2-2|TRBV10-3|NA
CAISGSQRTGELFF
TGTGCCATCAGTGGTTCCCAGCGCACCGGGGAGCTGTTTTTT
>NA|TRBJ1-1|TRBV5-4|TRBD1
CASSPDRDAEAFF
TGTGCCAGCAGCCCGGACAGGGACGCTGAAGCTTTCTTT
>few|TRBJ2-7|TRBV5-4|NA
CASSPGPLSGQYF
TGTGCCAGCAGCCCAGGGCCCCTATCGGGGCAGTACTTC
>few|TRBJ2-3|TRBV7-2|NA
CASSLAGGTDTQYF
TGTGCCAGCAGCTTAGCAGGGGGCACAGATACGCAGTATTTT
>NA|TRBJ2-5|TRBV4-3|NA
CASSLDTKETQYF
TGCGCCAGCAGCCTGGACACGAAGGAGACCCAGTACTTC
>few|TRBJ1-2|TRBV5-1|NA
CASSLEGRTAYGYTF
TGCGCCAGCAGCTTGGAAGGCAGGACTGCCTATGGCTACACCTTC
>NA|TRBJ2-7|TRBV2|NA
CASAGVVVHEQYF
TGTGCCAGTGCAGGGGTCGTAGTCCACGAGCAGTACTTC
>NA|TRBJ1-5|TRBV6-5|TRBD1
CASSRQGDQPQHF
TGTGCCAGCAGCAGACAGGGCGATCAGCCCCAGCATTTT
>few|TRBJ1-1|TRBV5-6|NA
CASRPNRVGTEAFF
TGTGCCAGCAGGCCTAACAGGGTTGGCACTGAAGCTTTCTTT
>NA|TRBJ1-2|TRBV28|NA
CASSLSGFYGYTF
TGTGCCAGCAGTTTATCAGGCTTCTATGGCTACACCTTC
>NA|TRBJ2-7|TRBV18|NA
CASSRAGGSYEQYF
TGTGCCAGCTCACGGGCAGGGGGGTCCTACGAGCAGTACTTC
>few|TRBJ1-2|TRBV25-1|TRBD1
CASSESDRGYGYTF
TGTGCCAGCAGTGAATCGGACAGGGGCTATGGCTACACCTTC
>NA|TRBJ1-2|TRBV6-5|NA
CASSKLGGGYTF
TGTGCCAGCAGTAAACTAGGGGGTGGCTACACCTTC
>few|TRBJ1-1|TRBV7-9|NA
CASSTLDSNTEAFF
TGTGCCAGCAGTACCCTGGACAGCAACACTGAAGCTTTCTTT
>NA|TRBJ2-7|TRBV6-1|NA
CASSLQGSYEQYF
TGTGCCAGCAGCCTACAGGGATCCTACGAGCAGTACTTC
>NA|TRBJ1-1|TRBV30|NA
CACDSNTEAFF
TGTGCCTGCGACTCGAACACTGAAGCTTTCTTT
>NA|TRBJ2-1|TRBV29-1|NA
CSVEGYGGKYNEQFF
TGCAGCGTTGAGGGTTACGGCGGGAAATACAATGAGCAGTTCTTC
>NA|TRBJ2-3|TRBV30|TRBD2
CAWSGDYPNTDTQYF
TGTGCCTGGAGCGGGGACTACCCAAACACAGATACGCAGTATTTT
>NA|TRBJ1-1|TRBV18|TRBD1
CASSLDREVAEAFF
TGTGCCAGCTCCTTGGACAGGGAGGTGGCTGAAGCTTTCTTT
>NA|TRBJ2-1|TRBV7-2|TRBD2
CASSLAGTSGRVGDNEQFF
TGTGCCAGCAGCTTAGCCGGGACTAGCGGGAGGGTCGGGGACAATGAGCAGTTCTTC
>NA|TRBJ1-1|TRBV4-3|NA
CASSQFNRVVVTEAFF
TGCGCCAGCAGCCAATTCAACCGGGTAGTTGTAACTGAAGCTTTCTTT
>NA|TRBJ2-7|TRBV10-3|NA
CAIREGSPEDEQYF
TGTGCCATCCGGGAAGGGTCGCCAGAAGACGAGCAGTACTTC